This T cell receptor (beta chain) comes out of a study of human T cells and chemical hapten exposure (dated by TCRdb to the early 2020s). Context from the whole study: For sensitization, 2% DPC in acetone was applied to a 2 cm by 2 cm area of upper inner arm skin. The study tracked peripheral blood TCR repertoire changes in vivo during primary and secondary sensitization to the hapten diphenylcyclopropenone (DPC) in alopecia patients. Twenty-nine alopecia patients provided blood for TCR sequencing at one to four time points (pre-sensitization, 2, 6 and 24 weeks). The libraries were sequenced as a pool, and the TCR yield per sample differed mostly because of small variations in library volumes within the pool. Throughout the study period of approximately 23 weeks, patients also received therapeutic DPC doses to the scalp every week. Blood samples were taken from patients before sensitization (week 0) and at 2, 6 and about 24 weeks after DPC sensitization. The patient cohort, mostly female, included alopecia areata with under or over 50% scalp involvement, alopecia totalis and alopecia universalis. Patch testing was performed on the upper back with Finn chambers containing 0.01% DPC, and the patch tests were scored after 6 days according to International Contact Dermatitis Research Group standards. The study at large found these results: Compared with pre-sensitization or healthy control sets, expanded TCRs formed significantly more large CDR3 similarity clusters, which is consistent with antigen-driven responses. DPC sensitization did not change the number of TCRs with a frequency above 1 in 1000, and there was no evidence of changes in global repertoire structure. After repeated subsampling, the strength of the expansion versus patch-test correlation and the threshold at which it became significant changed. Because every patient had alopecia, a presumed autoimmune disease, the patients' immune response might differ from that of healthy individuals. A positive correlation was found between the number of PT1 expanded TCRs and patch test score, with significance reached at thresholds 8, 16 and 32 but not 4.

This specimen's time point label, per the study, means: pre-sensitization, week 0. Sample treatment or condition, as interpreted from the label and publication: therapeutic diphenylcyclopropenone sensitization with weekly scalp DPC. At every patch-test visit, the blood draw took place before the patch test was put on. Eligible patients were aged 18 to 70, diagnosed with alopecia, deemed suitable for DPC therapy, and excluded if pregnant. Unfractionated whole blood was collected in Tempus Blood RNA tubes, and total RNA was extracted from that blood. Receptors were amplified or captured by RACE. For sequencing, a NextSeq 500 was employed. During library preparation, unique molecular identifiers were attached to individual cDNA molecules so that TCRs could be counted quantitatively and reproducibly. For every blood RNA sample, sequencing covered both the TCR alpha and TCR beta chains. The authors' pipeline ran thus. Samples had a median of about 96,000 TCRs, with a range from about 23,224 to 750,000. V, J and CDR3 annotation of the TCR reads was carried out using the Decombinator software suite. Every sample was subsampled to the same number of TCRs (28,000) for the PS versus PT1 abundance plots. TCRs were defined as expanded if absent before sensitization and observed at least eight times at the 2-week time point. TCRdb handled the public reads itself, with Q25 trimming in fastp and clone calling in MiXCR, and kept productive beta chains. Rows matching on CDR3 protein sequence are summarized as one entry with the most common DNA and genes. TCRdb's processing, not the study's, gives the V and J calls here. The table for this sample lists over 300,000 distinct CDR3 sequences; approximately 5% of them were counted only once. Around 2.6% of the sample is taken by the ten largest.

The germline ends are 10 bases apart after V is trimmed by 6 bases and J by 3 bases. CDR1 and CDR2, looked up from the germline V gene, are ENHRY and SYGVKD. The CDR3 contains 13 residues, cysteine and phenylalanine counted. The entry retains the CDR3 DNA only, 39 bases that are in frame from base 1. At least ten counts were recorded for this clonotype. This clone's antigen is unknown. No much larger clone is present one base from it, and per-base qualities are unavailable. The chain is assembled from TRBV10-3 and TRBJ2-3; the best D guess is TRBD2, with 6 bases matching. The specimen comprised whole blood, sampled in connection with sensitization to the hapten diphenylcyclopropenone (DPC). The sequence came from a woman aged 45-60 years with alopecia areata. Some clones in this sample may be carry-over from other donors' samples. The nucleotide sequence reads TGTGCCATCAGCGGGAGCGGGACAGATACGCAGTATTTT. It specifies CAISGSGTDTQYF.